This TCR beta chain was observed in a study of T cells in Graves' hyperthyroidism and ophthalmopathy. Study observations and caveats: Within blood appeared most thyroid clonotypes that had expanded above 0.001.

In its sample, this clonotype was seen a few times. The antigen is undetermined. CDR3 length equals 10 residues. V lost 7 bases, J lost 2 bases, and 3 bases lay in between. Looked up from germline, CDR1 is DFQATT and CDR2 is SNEGSKA (reference sequence). It was RNA transcripts that yielded the amplified TCR beta CDR3 regions. A first-round RT-PCR of the TCR CDR3 used the HTBI primer set. One entry per CDR3 protein results from TCRdb running MiXCR on the multiplex PCR reads. The table lists over 400,000 distinct CDR3 sequences, around a fifth of them singletons, with under 55% in the top ten. Sequencing input: blood. This TCR derives from a woman in her sixties or seventies with Graves' ophthalmopathy. This chain links TRBV20-1 with TRBJ1-5, with D unresolved. The CDR3 here is CSVGNQPQHF. Written as DNA, the CDR3 is TGCAGTGTGGGCAATCAGCCCCAGCATTTT.